The 12 T cell receptor beta chains given below trace back to one sample, sequenced in a study of blood T cell repertoires in COVID-19. Clones were read by immunoSEQ multiplex PCR, and TCRdb kept only the in-frame ones, dropping some. The table includes 250,000 to 350,000 clones, approximately 84% detected once. The sequencing input was peripheral blood. These receptor sequences come from a human donor with COVID-19, enrolled during active disease. The donor label of this sample is uncertain.

Here the CDR3 reads CASSIDLLSTNTEAFF. In nucleotides, the CDR3 is TGTGCCAGTAGTATAGATCTGCTGTCTACGAACACTGAAGCTTTCTTT. The chain employs TRBV19 and TRBJ1-1; no clear D. CDR1 is LNHDA, CDR2 SQIVND, per germline (reference sequence). The CDR3 consists of 16 residues. V lost 0 bases and J 1 base, leaving 12 bases between the germline ends.

This chain connects TRBV18 to TRBJ2-1; 7 nucleotides agree with TRBD2. Germline trimming cut 8 bases from V and 10 bases from J; bases unmatched to any gene: 11. CDR3 length: 13 residues. The germline V gene has CDR1 KGHSH and CDR2 LQKENI. The CDR3 DNA reads as TGTGCCAGCACGCCGGGACTACGGGGGGAGCAGTTCTTC. Amino acids: CASTPGLRGEQFF.

CDR3 coding DNA: TGTGCCAGCAGTCCAGAGGGACAGGGGACCCCCAATCAGCCCCAGCATTTT. Its protein product is CASSPEGQGTPNQPQHF. This chain joins TRBV28 and TRBJ1-5, with 10 nucleotides matching TRBD1. J gave up 3 bases and V 5 bases, and 10 bases lay outside the gene matches. The CDR3 sequence is 17 residues long. CDR1 is MDHEN and CDR2 is SYDVKM in the germline V gene.

V is TRBV7-4 and J is TRBJ2-7; no firm D call. CDR3 size: 13 residues. V was trimmed by 8 bases and J by 3 bases, leaving 14 bases between them. Germline lookup yields CDR1 SGHVT and CDR2 SQSDAQ. CDR3 DNA sequence: TGTGCCAGCCCCCGAGTAGCCCGCTACGAGCAGTACTTC. As protein: CASPRVARYEQYF.

The chain couples TRBV15 to TRBJ2-1; TRBD2 aligns across 7 bases. Germline CDR1 reads LNHNV; CDR2 reads YYDKDF (reference sequence). This CDR3 has 17 residues. The ends lost 1 base at V and 3 bases at J; junction bases unmatched: 9. This CDR3 reads CATSRAASGWFYNEQFF. As DNA, the CDR3 is TGTGCCACCAGCAGAGCGGCTAGCGGTTGGTTCTACAATGAGCAGTTCTTC.

The genes are TRBV7-2 and TRBJ1-4; D gene uncertain. Germline lookup yields CDR1 SGHTA and CDR2 FQGNSA. V lost 8 bases to trimming and J lost 7 bases, with 5 bases between them. The length of the CDR3 is 10 residues. Here the CDR3 DNA reads TGTGCCAGCGAGGGTGAAAAACTGTTTTTT. Its protein is CASEGEKLFF. The full variable domain, with the rest looked up from reference TRBV7-2 and TRBJ1-4, is GAGVSQSPSNKVTEKGKDVELRCDPISGHTALYWYRQSLGQGLEFLIYFQGNSAPDKSGLPSDRFSAERTGGSVSTLTIQRTQQEDSAVYLCASEGEKLFFGSGTQLSVL.

This chain uses TRBV27 with TRBJ2-3; 8 nucleotides match TRBD1. The CDR3 runs to 18 residues. V shed 5 bases and J 2 bases; nucleotides not matched to a gene: 15. Germline V lookup: CDR1 MNHEY, CDR2 SMNVEV (reference sequence). The CDR3 loop is CASSRHFQTGATTDTQYF. Written as DNA, the CDR3 is TGTGCCAGCAGTCGACACTTCCAGACAGGGGCTACCACAGATACGCAGTATTTT.

A single count supports this clone. The gene calls are TRBV7-9 and TRBJ2-1, with 8 bases identical to TRBD2. Germline V lookup: CDR1 SEHNR, CDR2 FQNEAQ (reference sequence). With V trimmed by 5 bases and J by 9 bases, 18 bases remained unmatched. This CDR3 comprises 17 residues. The CDR3 is CASSPVVGSGIGVEQFF. In DNA form, the CDR3 reads TGTGCCAGCAGCCCCGTTGTGGGTAGCGGGATAGGGGTTGAGCAGTTCTTC.

The V and J genes are TRBV9 and TRBJ2-7, with 11 bases lining up with TRBD2. Germline lookup yields CDR1 SGDLS and CDR2 YYNGEE. The CDR3 spans 14 residues. V shed 3 bases and J 3 bases; nucleotides not matched to a gene: 2. In DNA, the CDR3 is TGTGCCAGCAGCGCCACTAGCGGGAGCTACGAGCAGTACTTC. The encoded protein is CASSATSGSYEQYF.

The J gene is TRBJ2-3, the V gene TRBV5-1; D is perhaps TRBD1 (6 bases). The germline gives CDR1 SGHRS, CDR2 YFSETQ. The CDR3 is 16 amino acids. Trimming removed 1 base from V and 4 bases from J, with 16 bases in between. CDR3 coding DNA: TGCGCCAGCAGCTTGCCCGGGACCAGGGGTGCAGATACGCAGTATTTT. Protein sequence: CASSLPGTRGADTQYF.

V and J are TRBV30 and TRBJ1-2; 7 bases fit TRBD1. The CDR3 spans 13 residues. J lost 4 bases, V lost 0 bases, and 2 bases had no gene match. Germline V CDR1 and CDR2: GTSNPN, SVGIG (reference sequence). The CDR3 here is CAWSVGGLYGYTF. DNA of the CDR3: TGTGCCTGGAGTGTAGGGGGCCTCTATGGCTACACCTTC.

The genes are TRBV9 and TRBJ1-2; D unclear. Germline V gene lookup returns CDR1 SGDLS and CDR2 YYNGEE. The V and J ends lost 1 base and 4 bases respectively, with 5 bases between them. This CDR3 is 12 amino acids long. The CDR3 bases are TGTGCCAGCAGCGTACACGGCTATGGCTACACCTTC. Translation gives CASSVHGYGYTF.